The 27 T cell receptor beta chains below all came from one sample that was sequenced in a study of identical twins. A single record per CDR3 protein comes from TCRdb applying MiXCR to the 5' RACE reads. Found here are about 490,000 distinct CDR3 sequences, roughly 15% of them singletons; the top ten hold 0.44%. In addition, the sample was reused for a study of yellow fever vaccine responses in identical twins.

What was sequenced was CD4+ T cells sorted from blood. The source of these receptors is a woman younger than 30 in good health.

This clonotype has ten or more counts. The chain employs TRBV12-3 or TRBV12-4 and TRBJ2-1; unclear D gene. The CDR3 length is 15 residues. Trimming stripped 3 bases from V and 0 bases from J, with 9 bases between. CDR3 amino acids: CASSFLATSYNEQFF. The CDR3 nucleotides read TGTGCCAGCAGTTTTCTGGCTACCTCCTACAATGAGCAGTTCTTC.

The chain couples TRBV29-1 to TRBJ2-2; 12 nucleotides agree with TRBD2. CDR3 length: 14 amino acids. V lost 8 bases and J lost 5; bases outside the gene matches: 6. Germline CDR1 is SQVTM and CDR2 is ANQGSEA. CDR3 bases: TGCAGCTACCTAGCGGGAGGGAAGACCGGGGAGCTGTTTTTT. Its protein is CSYLAGGKTGELFF.

The chain has TRBV6-1 and TRBJ2-5; TRBD2 is a possible D gene (5 bases). Germline V gene lookup returns CDR1 MNHNS and CDR2 SASEGT. The germline V and J ends were trimmed by 11 bases and 0 bases, with 16 bases remaining between them. The CDR3 sequence is 14 residues long. The CDR3 here is CALSGFPNQETQYF. As DNA, the CDR3 is TGTGCCCTCTCGGGGTTCCCAAACCAAGAGACCCAGTACTTC.

In regard to this clonotype: Germline is not matched at one junction end, which may reflect a read error. This chain uses TRBV6-4 with TRBJ2-1; 11 bases fit TRBD2. This CDR3 region has 19 residues. Germline V CDR1 and CDR2: MRHNA, SNTAGT. CDR3 amino acids: CACSSTPDPSGLAVNEQFF. The CDR3 nucleotides read TGTGCCTGCAGTTCTACCCCCGATCCGTCGGGACTAGCGGTCAATGAGCAGTTCTTC.

This clonotype was seen a few times. Germline and junction disagree at one end, which may indicate a read error. J is TRBJ2-1 and V is TRBV11-3; D unclear. Germline assignment: CDR1 SGHNT and CDR2 YENEEA. The CDR3 length is 17 residues. The CDR3 DNA reads as TGTGCCAGCAGCATAGATCCCTTTGGTGGCTCCTACAATGAGCAGTTCTTC. This translates into CASSIDPFGGSYNEQFF. The variable domain in full, completed from reference TRBV11-3 and TRBJ2-1, reads EAGVVQSPRYKIIEKKQPVAFWCNPISGHNTLYWYLQNLGQGPELLIRYENEEAVDDSQLPKDRFSAERLKGVDSTLKIQPAELGDSAVYLCASSIDPFGGSYNEQFFGPGTRLTVL.

This clonotype occurred a few times. The chain links TRBV7-2 to TRBJ1-2; possible D gene TRBD1, 5 bases. The germline V gene encodes CDR1 SGHTA and CDR2 FQGNSA. The germline V and J ends were trimmed by 1 base and 2 bases, with 11 bases remaining between them. The CDR3 covers 15 residues. The CDR3 loop reads CASSLGFRGNYGYTF. CDR3 nucleotides: TGTGCCAGCAGCTTAGGGTTCCGGGGGAACTATGGCTACACCTTC.

The chain carries TRBV24-1 and TRBJ1-5; the D gene is possibly TRBD1 (6 bases). Germline CDR1 reads KGHDR; CDR2 reads SFDVKD. CDR3 length: 13 residues. Trimming left V 4 bases short and J 6 bases short, with 9 bases between. CDR3 sequence (DNA): TGTGCCACCAGTGAACAAGGGGGTCAGCCCCAGCATTTT. It specifies CATSEQGGQPQHF.

The V call is TRBV3-1, the J call TRBJ2-3; possible D gene TRBD2, 5 bases. The V gene lost 0 bases and the J gene lost 5 bases, with 15 bases spanning the gap. CDR1 and CDR2 from the germline V gene are LGHDT and YNNKEL (reference sequence). This CDR3 is built from 16 residues. CDR3 in DNA: TGTGCCAGCAGCCAAGATCGCGTCCAACTAGTAGATACGCAGTATTTT. Its translation: CASSQDRVQLVDTQYF.

This clonotype was found many times. The chain employs TRBV11-1 and TRBJ2-3; TRBD2 matches 14 bases. The CDR3 length is 19 residues. With 5 bases clipped from V and 0 bases from J, the junction kept 10 bases outside the gene matches. Germline-derived CDR1 and CDR2 are SGHAT and FQDESV (reference sequence). The CDR3 is CASSQSGTSGSASTDTQYF. Here the CDR3 DNA reads TGTGCCAGCAGCCAGTCCGGGACTAGCGGGAGCGCTAGCACAGATACGCAGTATTTT.

This clonotype was counted between two and nine times. The chain is built from TRBV10-3 and TRBJ2-6; D is perhaps TRBD2 (5 bases). Trimming pared 2 bases from V and 0 bases from J, leaving 8 bases between. The germline gives CDR1 ENHRY, CDR2 SYGVKD. The CDR3 loop spans 16 amino acids. CDR3 amino acids: CAISEIGSSGANVLTF. The CDR3 DNA is TGTGCCATCAGTGAGATAGGGAGCTCTGGGGCCAACGTCCTGACTTTC.

This clonotype showed up just a few times. The gene calls are TRBV5-1 and TRBJ2-7, with 10 bases aligning to TRBD2. The CDR3 has 16 residues. From germline, CDR1 is SGHRS and CDR2 YFSETQ. Losses at the gene ends were 5 bases for V and 5 bases for J; bases not matched to a gene: 13. DNA for the CDR3: TGCGCCAGCAGTCAGGTCTTGAGCGGGAGGGCTCACGAGCAGTACTTC. Translating it yields CASSQVLSGRAHEQYF.

The gene calls are TRBV6-1 and TRBJ2-5; TRBD1 or TRBD2 may be the D gene (5 bases each). Germline assignment: CDR1 MNHNS and CDR2 SASEGT. This CDR3 region has 15 residues. Trimming took 5 bases from V and 5 from J, leaving 18 bases between them. The DNA for the CDR3 is TGTGCCAGCAGTATCCCAGGCAGAGGGACGGAGACCCAGTACTTC. Translation gives CASSIPGRGTETQYF.

This sequence joins TRBV20-1 and TRBJ2-1; maybe TRBD2 (5 bases). The CDR3 runs 12 residues. The germline V gene encodes CDR1 DFQATT and CDR2 SNEGSKA (reference sequence). Trimming cost V 0 bases and J 10 bases, with 10 bases left between them. The CDR3 loop reads CSARDSGSEQFF. CDR3 DNA sequence: TGCAGTGCTAGAGATTCGGGGTCGGAGCAGTTCTTC.

This clonotype was counted a few times. The rearrangement links TRBV14 to TRBJ1-1; weak D call: TRBD1 (5 bases). This CDR3 contains 15 residues. Germline CDR1 SGHDN, CDR2 FVKESK. The V and J ends lost 1 base and 1 base respectively, with 10 bases between them. The CDR3 is CASSQGRGANTEAFF. CDR3 bases: TGTGCCAGCAGCCAAGGCAGAGGGGCGAACACTGAAGCTTTCTTT.

This clonotype was detected only a few times. This chain joins TRBV10-3 and TRBJ2-2, with 8 bases identical to TRBD1. Trimming cost V 6 bases and J 3 bases; bases outside gene matches: 6. The CDR3 length is 15 residues. CDR1 and CDR2 from the germline V gene are ENHRY and SYGVKD. CDR3 nucleotide sequence: TGTGCCATCAGAACAGGGGGAAAGGACACCGGGGAGCTGTTTTTT. Protein: CAIRTGGKDTGELFF.

This clonotype was observed a handful of times. This chain joins TRBV10-2 and TRBJ2-2, with 10 bases that match TRBD1. The CDR3 is made up of 20 amino acids. The germline CDR1 and CDR2 sequences are WSHSY and SAAADI. J was trimmed by 1 base and V by 6 bases; bases with no gene match: 17. Here the CDR3 DNA reads TGCGCCAGCAGCGGACAGGGGGGGGCGCTAACTCTCCTGAACACCGGGGAGCTGTTTTTT. Translation gives CASSGQGGALTLLNTGELFF.

This clonotype was seen a few times. V gene TRBV2 combines with J gene TRBJ2-7; 9 nucleotides line up with TRBD1. Germline CDR1 is SNHLY and CDR2 is FYNNEI. This CDR3 region has 13 residues. The V gene end was trimmed by 4 bases and the J gene end by 7 bases; junction bases not matched to a gene: 5. The CDR3 nucleotides are TGTGCCAGCAGTGGGGACAGGGTCGGTGAGCAGTACGTC. Protein: CASSGDRVGEQYV.

This clonotype was counted between two and nine times. This rearrangement joins TRBV24-1 to TRBJ2-2; no clear D gene. The germline V and J ends were trimmed by 4 bases and 6 bases, with 17 bases remaining between them. Germline CDR1 is KGHDR and CDR2 is SFDVKD. This CDR3 is built from 16 residues. CDR3 loop: CATSDQGFNSPGELFF. CDR3 DNA sequence: TGTGCCACCAGTGACCAAGGATTTAACAGTCCCGGGGAGCTGTTTTTT.

The gene calls are TRBV12-3 or TRBV12-4 and TRBJ2-1; 13 bases are shared with TRBD2. V trimming: 6 bases; J trimming: 4 bases; junction bases outside the gene matches: 9. The CDR3 is 17 amino acids. In DNA, the CDR3 is TGTGCCAGCAGCCCAGCGGGACTAGCGGGGCGGTACAATGAGCAGTTCTTC. Amino acid sequence: CASSPAGLAGRYNEQFF.

This clonotype was seen a handful of times. The chain uses TRBV6-2 or TRBV6-3 and TRBJ2-2, with D possibly being TRBD2 (5 bases). V shed 8 bases and J shed 5 bases, with 12 bases lying between them. The germline V gene encodes CDR1 MNHEY and CDR2 SVGEGT. There are 13 residues in the CDR3. CDR3 protein: CASGAGRTGELFF. The CDR3, as DNA: TGTGCCAGCGGTGCGGGCCGGACCGGGGAGCTGTTTTTT.

The chain joins TRBV10-2 to TRBJ1-4, with D tentatively TRBD1 (5 bases). The V gene lost 2 bases and the J gene lost 8 bases, with 12 bases spanning the gap. The length of the CDR3 is 14 residues. Germline-derived CDR1 and CDR2 are WSHSY and SAAADI. In nucleotides, the CDR3 is TGCGCCAGCAGTGAGGCAGGGCAGGAGGAAAAACTGTTTTTT. This encodes CASSEAGQEEKLFF.

This clonotype occurred a few times. The V and J genes are TRBV10-3 and TRBJ2-3; D possibly matches TRBD1 or TRBD2 (6 bases each). The CDR3 covers 15 residues. The V end lost 3 bases, the J end lost 3 bases, and 13 bases lay between the germline ends. CDR1 and CDR2 from the germline V gene are ENHRY and SYGVKD. The CDR3 loop reads CAISEGGSGTDTQYF. The CDR3, as DNA: TGTGCCATCAGTGAAGGGGGGAGTGGGACAGATACGCAGTATTTT.

This chain links TRBV7-2 with TRBJ2-3; 7 bases match TRBD1. Looked up from germline, CDR1 is SGHTA and CDR2 is FQGNSA. The CDR3 has 17 amino acids. J was trimmed by 8 bases and V by 2 bases; bases with no gene match: 16. The CDR3: CASSLRTGDPPASTQYF. In DNA, the CDR3 is TGTGCCAGCAGCTTACGGACAGGAGACCCACCAGCGTCTACGCAGTATTTT.

V gene TRBV29-1 combines with J gene TRBJ1-2; D possibly corresponds to TRBD1 (6 bases). This CDR3 spans 13 amino acids. Deletions cut 4 bases from V and 2 bases from J, with 11 bases between. Germline-derived CDR1 and CDR2 are SQVTM and ANQGSEA. CDR3 bases: TGCAGCGTTGCGACCGGGACAAACTATGGCTACACCTTC. The encoded protein is CSVATGTNYGYTF.

This chain uses TRBV5-1 with TRBJ2-2; D remains unclear. Germline CDR1 and CDR2: SGHRS and YFSETQ. This CDR3 comprises 14 residues. Trimming stripped 0 bases from V and 4 bases from J, with 7 bases between. CDR3 amino acids: CASSLGDTTGELFF. CDR3 nucleotides: TGCGCCAGCAGCTTGGGGGATACCACCGGGGAGCTGTTTTTT. The complete variable domain, with remaining parts taken from reference TRBV5-1 and TRBJ2-2, reads KAGVTQTPRYLIKTRGQQVTLSCSPISGHRSVSWYQQTPGQGLQFLFEYFSETQRNKGNFPGRFSGRQFSNSRSEMNVSTLELGDSALYLCASSLGDTTGELFFGEGSRLTVL.

The sample holds a few counts of this clonotype. The rearrangement joins TRBV7-9 to TRBJ2-2; D is unclear. This CDR3 has 15 residues. Germline assignment: CDR1 SEHNR and CDR2 FQNEAQ (reference sequence). Trimming took 4 bases from V and 0 from J, leaving 9 bases between them. As DNA, the CDR3 is TGTGCCAGCAGCTACAAGAGAACGAACACCGGGGAGCTGTTTTTT. Translation gives CASSYKRTNTGELFF.

The chain recombines TRBV11-2 with TRBJ2-6; tentatively, D is TRBD1 (5 bases). CDR1 SGHAT and CDR2 FQNNGV come from the germline V gene. CDR3 length equals 18 residues. V was clipped by 9 bases and J by 1 base, with 22 bases between them. The DNA for the CDR3 is TGTGCCAGTAGGACGAACAGGTTGACCTTATCTGGGGCCAACGTCCTGACTTTC. Its protein product is CASRTNRLTLSGANVLTF.